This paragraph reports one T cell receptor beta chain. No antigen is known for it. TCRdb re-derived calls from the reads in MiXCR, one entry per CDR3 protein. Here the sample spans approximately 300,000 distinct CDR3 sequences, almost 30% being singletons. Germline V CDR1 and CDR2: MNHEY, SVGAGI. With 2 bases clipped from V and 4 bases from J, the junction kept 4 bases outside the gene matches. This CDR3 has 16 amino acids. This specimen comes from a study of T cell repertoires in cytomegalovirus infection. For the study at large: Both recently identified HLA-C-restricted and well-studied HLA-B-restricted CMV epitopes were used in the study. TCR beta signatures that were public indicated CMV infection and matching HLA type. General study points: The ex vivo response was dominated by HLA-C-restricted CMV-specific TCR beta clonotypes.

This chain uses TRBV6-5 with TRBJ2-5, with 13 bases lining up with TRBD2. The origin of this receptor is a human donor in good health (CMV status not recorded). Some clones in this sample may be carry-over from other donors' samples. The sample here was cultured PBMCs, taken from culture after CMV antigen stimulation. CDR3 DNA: TGTGCCAGCAGTTACGGGACTAGCGGGAAGGCAGAGACCCAGTACTTC. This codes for CASSYGTSGKAETQYF.